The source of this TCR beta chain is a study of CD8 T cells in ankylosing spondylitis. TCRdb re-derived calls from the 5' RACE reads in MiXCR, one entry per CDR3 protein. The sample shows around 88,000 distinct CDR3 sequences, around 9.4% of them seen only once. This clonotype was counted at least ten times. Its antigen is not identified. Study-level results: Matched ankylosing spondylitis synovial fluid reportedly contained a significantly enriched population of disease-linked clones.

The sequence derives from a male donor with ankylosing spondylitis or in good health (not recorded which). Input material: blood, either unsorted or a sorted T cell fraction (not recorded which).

CDR3 sequence reads: CASSPDRGPSEQYF. As DNA, the CDR3 is TGTGCCAGTAGCCCGGACAGGGGCCCATCGGAGCAGTACTTC. The V call is TRBV19, the J call TRBJ2-7; TRBD1 matches at 9 bases. Germline V gene data show CDR1 as LNHDA and CDR2 as SQIVND (reference sequence). The CDR3 sequence is 14 residues long. With V trimmed by 6 bases and J by 7 bases, 10 bases remained unmatched.